This note documents a single T cell receptor beta chain sequence. Followed longitudinally, the Seattle patients had been enrolled during active infection. The sample originates from a study of blood T cell repertoires in COVID-19. At the level of the study: There were acute and convalescent COVID-19 samples, and they came from the United States, Italy and Spain. From T cells, B-cell-depleted T cells, or PBMCs came the material, which was cDNA or gDNA.

Per the germline V gene, CDR1 is MRHNA and CDR2 is SNTAGT. The CDR3 contains 13 residues. V was trimmed by 4 bases and J by 5 bases, leaving 9 bases between them. Original processing notes: The assay estimated nucleated cells by amplifying reference gene primers. The data were produced by immunoSEQ multiplex PCR, yet TCRdb's version contains in-frame clones alone and is incomplete. V, J and clone size reflect that table, while D and trimming were determined from the DNA. The table lists approximately 88,000 clones, about four fifths of them singletons. This receptor was taken from a man aged 70 or older with COVID-19, enrolled during active disease. Sequencing was done on a sample of peripheral blood. The gene calls are TRBV6-4 and TRBJ2-1, with D tentatively TRBD2 (5 bases). The CDR3 DNA is TGTGCCAGCAGTGTAGAGGGAAACAATGAGCAGTTCTTC. It specifies CASSVEGNNEQFF.